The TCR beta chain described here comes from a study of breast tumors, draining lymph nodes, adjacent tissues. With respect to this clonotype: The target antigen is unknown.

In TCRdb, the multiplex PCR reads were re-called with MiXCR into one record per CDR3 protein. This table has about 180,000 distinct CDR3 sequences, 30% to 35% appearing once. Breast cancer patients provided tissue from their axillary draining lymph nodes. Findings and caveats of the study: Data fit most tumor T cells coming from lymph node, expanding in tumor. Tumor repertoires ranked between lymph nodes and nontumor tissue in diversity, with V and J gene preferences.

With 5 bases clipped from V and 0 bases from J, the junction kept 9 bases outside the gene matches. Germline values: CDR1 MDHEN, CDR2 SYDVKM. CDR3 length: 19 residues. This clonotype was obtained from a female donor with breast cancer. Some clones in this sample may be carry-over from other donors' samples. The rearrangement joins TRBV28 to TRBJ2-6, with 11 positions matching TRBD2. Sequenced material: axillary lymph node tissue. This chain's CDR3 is CASSVAGGHSRSGANVLTF. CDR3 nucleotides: TGTGCCAGCAGTGTAGCGGGAGGGCACTCTCGCTCTGGGGCCAACGTCCTGACTTTC.